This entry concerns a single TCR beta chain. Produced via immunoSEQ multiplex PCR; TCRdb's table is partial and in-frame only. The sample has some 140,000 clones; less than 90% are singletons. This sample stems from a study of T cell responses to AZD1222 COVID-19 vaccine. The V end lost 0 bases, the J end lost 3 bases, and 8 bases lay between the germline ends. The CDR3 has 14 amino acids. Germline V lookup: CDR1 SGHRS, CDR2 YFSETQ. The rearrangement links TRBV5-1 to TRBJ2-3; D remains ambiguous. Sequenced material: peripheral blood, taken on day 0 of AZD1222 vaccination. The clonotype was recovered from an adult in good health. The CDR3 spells CASSLAPGTDTQYF. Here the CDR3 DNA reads TGCGCCAGCAGCTTGGCCCCAGGTACAGATACGCAGTATTTT.